Sequencing of this TCR beta chain was carried out in a study of control samples from healthy donors and cancer patients. CDR1 and CDR2 (germline): SGHTA, FQGTGA. The CDR3 covers 15 residues. A remark on this clone: Relative to the germline gene, one junction end is altered; a read error may explain this.

The assay was immunoSEQ multiplex PCR, and TCRdb's table has in-frame clones only and misses some. The sample has about 150,000 clones, approximately 86% seen once. This TCR came from a man younger than 35 in good health. Sequencing input: blood. J is TRBJ2-7 and V is TRBV7-3; 12 nucleotides match TRBD2. The CDR3 is CASSITSGGSYEQYF. CDR3 coding DNA: TGTGCCAGCAGCATAACTAGCGGGGGGTCCTACGAGCAGTACTTC.